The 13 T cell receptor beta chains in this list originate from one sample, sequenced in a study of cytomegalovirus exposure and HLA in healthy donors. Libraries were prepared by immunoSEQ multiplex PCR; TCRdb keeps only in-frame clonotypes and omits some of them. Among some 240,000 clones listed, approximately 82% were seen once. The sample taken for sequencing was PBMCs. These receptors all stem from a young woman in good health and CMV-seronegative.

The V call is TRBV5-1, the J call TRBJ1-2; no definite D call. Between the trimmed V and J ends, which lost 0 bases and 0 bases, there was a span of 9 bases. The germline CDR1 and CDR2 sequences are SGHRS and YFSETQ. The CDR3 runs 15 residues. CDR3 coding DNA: TGCGCCAGCAGCTTGGGTACACGTACTAACTATGGCTACACCTTC. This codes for CASSLGTRTNYGYTF.

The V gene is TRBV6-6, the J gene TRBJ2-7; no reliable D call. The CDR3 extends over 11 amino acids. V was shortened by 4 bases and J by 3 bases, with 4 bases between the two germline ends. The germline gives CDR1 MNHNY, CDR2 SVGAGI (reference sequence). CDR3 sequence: CASSSNYEQYF. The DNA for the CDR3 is TGTGCCAGCAGTTCAAACTACGAGCAGTACTTC.

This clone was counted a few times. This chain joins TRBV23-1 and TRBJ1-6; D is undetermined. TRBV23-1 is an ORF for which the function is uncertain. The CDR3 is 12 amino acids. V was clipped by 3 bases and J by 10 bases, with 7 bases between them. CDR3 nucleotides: TGCGCCAGCAGTCATCTTGGGTCACCCCTCCACTTT. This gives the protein CASSHLGSPLHF.

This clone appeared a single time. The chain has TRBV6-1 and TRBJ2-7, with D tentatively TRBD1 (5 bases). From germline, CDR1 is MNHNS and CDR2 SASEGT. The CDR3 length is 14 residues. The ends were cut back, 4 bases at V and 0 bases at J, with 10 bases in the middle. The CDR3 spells CASSVDTNSYEQYF. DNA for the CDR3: TGTGCCAGCAGTGTGGACACAAACTCCTACGAGCAGTACTTC.

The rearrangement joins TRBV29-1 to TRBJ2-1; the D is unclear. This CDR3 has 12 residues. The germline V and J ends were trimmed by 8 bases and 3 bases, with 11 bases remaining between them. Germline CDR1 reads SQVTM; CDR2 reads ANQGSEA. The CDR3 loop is CSSYGIYNEQFF. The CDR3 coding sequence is TGCAGCTCATATGGCATCTACAATGAGCAGTTCTTC.

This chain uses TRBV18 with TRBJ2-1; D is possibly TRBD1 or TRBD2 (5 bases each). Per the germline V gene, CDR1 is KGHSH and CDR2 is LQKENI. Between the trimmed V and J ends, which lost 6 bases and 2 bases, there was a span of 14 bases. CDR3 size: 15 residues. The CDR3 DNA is TGTGCCAGCTCTCTCGCAGGGACGACCTACAATGAGCAGTTCTTC. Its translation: CASSLAGTTYNEQFF.

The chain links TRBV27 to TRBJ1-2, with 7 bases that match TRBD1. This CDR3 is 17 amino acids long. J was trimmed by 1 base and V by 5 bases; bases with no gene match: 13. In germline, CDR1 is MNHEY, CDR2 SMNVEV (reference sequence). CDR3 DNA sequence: TGTGCCAGCAGTCCTCTCGACCGGACAGGTCATAACTATGGCTACACCTTC. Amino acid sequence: CASSPLDRTGHNYGYTF.

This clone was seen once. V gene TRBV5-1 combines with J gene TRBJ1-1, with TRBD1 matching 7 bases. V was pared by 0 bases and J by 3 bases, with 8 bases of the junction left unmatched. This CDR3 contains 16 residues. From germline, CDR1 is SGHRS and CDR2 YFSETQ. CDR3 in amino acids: CASSLDSWDSYTEAFF. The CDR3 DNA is TGCGCCAGCAGCTTGGATTCCTGGGACAGCTACACTGAAGCTTTCTTT.

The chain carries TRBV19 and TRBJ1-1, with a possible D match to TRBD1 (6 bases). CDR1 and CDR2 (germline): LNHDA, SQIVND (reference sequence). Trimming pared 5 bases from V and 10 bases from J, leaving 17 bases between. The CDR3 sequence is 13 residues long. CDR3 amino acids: CASSFSVGAGAFF. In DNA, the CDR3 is TGTGCCAGTAGTTTTTCCGTGGGGGCGGGAGCTTTCTTT.

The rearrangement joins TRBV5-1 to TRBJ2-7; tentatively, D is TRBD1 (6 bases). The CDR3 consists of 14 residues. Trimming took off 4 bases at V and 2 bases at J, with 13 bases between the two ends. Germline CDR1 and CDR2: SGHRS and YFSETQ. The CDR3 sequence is CASSPWTDTYEQYF. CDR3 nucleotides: TGCGCCAGCAGCCCTTGGACAGATACCTACGAGCAGTACTTC.

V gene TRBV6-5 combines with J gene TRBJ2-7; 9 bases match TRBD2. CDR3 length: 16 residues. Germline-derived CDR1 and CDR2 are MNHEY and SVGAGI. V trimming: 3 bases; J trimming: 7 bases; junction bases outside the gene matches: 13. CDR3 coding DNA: TGTGCCAGCAGTTATACGCCGAGATGGGCGGGGGGGGAGCAGTACTTC. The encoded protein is CASSYTPRWAGGEQYF.

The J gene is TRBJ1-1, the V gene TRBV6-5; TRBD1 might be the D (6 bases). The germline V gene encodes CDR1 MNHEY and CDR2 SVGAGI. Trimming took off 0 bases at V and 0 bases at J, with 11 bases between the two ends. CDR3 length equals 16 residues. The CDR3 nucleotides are TGTGCCAGCAGTTACTCGGACAGTAACATGAACACTGAAGCTTTCTTT. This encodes CASSYSDSNMNTEAFF.

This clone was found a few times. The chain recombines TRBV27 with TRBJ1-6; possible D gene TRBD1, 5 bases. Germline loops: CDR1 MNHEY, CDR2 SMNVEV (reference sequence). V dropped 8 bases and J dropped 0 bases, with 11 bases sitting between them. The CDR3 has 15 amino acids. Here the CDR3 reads CASRGGGSYNSPLHF. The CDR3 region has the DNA TGTGCCAGCCGTGGGGGGGGCTCCTATAATTCACCCCTCCACTTT.